Listed here are 10 T cell receptor beta chains from one sample, sequenced in a study of blood T cells in healthy people across ages. Next came a second PCR, run for roughly 6 to 11 cycles, which used a sample-barcoded 5' primer along with a J-beta primer mix. TCRdb re-called the 5' RACE reads through MiXCR, storing one row per CDR3 protein. The repertoire has roughly 790,000 distinct CDR3 sequences, 43% of them found once; the top ten carry 20% to 25%. The sequenced material came from blood. These receptors were taken from a woman in her sixties or seventies in good health.

This clonotype came up a few times. The chain has TRBV18 and TRBJ1-4; the D is unclear. Per germline, CDR1 KGHSH and CDR2 LQKENI. The CDR3 has 16 amino acids. Trimming took 4 bases from V and 0 from J, leaving 12 bases between them. The CDR3 coding sequence is TGTGCCAGCTCACGGTATCTCGGTTCAACTAATGAAAAACTGTTTTTT. The encoded protein is CASSRYLGSTNEKLFF.

The table lists this clonotype with many counts. The J gene is TRBJ2-7, the V gene TRBV6-6; a possible D gene is TRBD1 (6 bases). The V gene lost 4 bases and the J gene lost 0 bases, with 16 bases spanning the gap. Germline V gene sequence: CDR1 MNHNY, CDR2 SVGAGI (reference sequence). The CDR3 totals 16 residues. The CDR3 coding sequence is TGTGCCAGCAGTTCATCAGGGGCGAAGAGCTCCTACGAGCAGTACTTC. It specifies CASSSSGAKSSYEQYF.

This clonotype has more than one count but fewer than ten. This chain links TRBV4-2 with TRBJ2-2; TRBD2 is a possible D gene (6 bases). V shed 0 bases and J shed 6 bases, with 11 bases lying between them. The germline V gene has CDR1 LGHNA and CDR2 YNFKEQ. This CDR3 spans 15 amino acids. DNA for the CDR3: TGTGCCAGCAGCCAAGATTCACTAGCAGCCGGGGAGCTGTTTTTT. Translating it yields CASSQDSLAAGELFF.

The sample holds many counts of this clonotype. V is TRBV28 and J is TRBJ2-6; D unresolved. CDR1 is MDHEN and CDR2 is SYDVKM in the germline V gene. V lost 2 bases, J lost 2 bases, and 1 base lay in between. CDR3 length: 13 residues. The CDR3 loop reads CASSLAGANVLTF. Here the CDR3 DNA reads TGTGCCAGCAGTTTAGCTGGGGCCAACGTCCTGACTTTC.

In its sample, this clonotype was seen many times. The chain has TRBV6-5 and TRBJ2-1; 8 bases match TRBD2. V lost 4 bases and J lost 3; bases outside the gene matches: 14. CDR1 and CDR2 (germline): MNHEY, SVGAGI. The CDR3 contains 18 residues. CDR3 nucleotide sequence: TGTGCCAGCAGTTCTATAGCGGGAATCGGCGGGGGCTACAATGAGCAGTTCTTC. Its protein is CASSSIAGIGGGYNEQFF.

V is TRBV9 and J is TRBJ2-5, with TRBD1 identical over 9 bases. The CDR3 spans 17 residues. Trimming at V came to 0 bases and at J to 11 bases, leaving 17 bases not matched to a gene. CDR1 and CDR2 from the germline V gene are SGDLS and YYNGEE. The CDR3 region is CASSVGGTGFSYNEQYF. DNA for the CDR3: TGTGCCAGCAGCGTAGGTGGGACAGGGTTTTCCTACAATGAGCAGTACTTC.

V and J are TRBV7-3 and TRBJ2-7; D perhaps matches TRBD1 (6 bases). The CDR3 covers 13 residues. V was trimmed by 5 bases and J by 5 bases, leaving 13 bases between them. CDR1 and CDR2 from the germline V gene are SGHTA and FQGTGA. The CDR3 loop reads CASSGGHLDEQYF. CDR3 bases: TGTGCCAGCAGCGGGGGACATCTCGACGAGCAGTACTTC.

This clonotype occurred many times. The V and J genes are TRBV7-2 and TRBJ2-7, with a possible D match to TRBD2 (6 bases). Trimming took 8 bases from V and 4 from J, leaving 15 bases between them. Germline loops: CDR1 SGHTA, CDR2 FQGNSA. This CDR3 has 13 amino acids. The CDR3 spells CASRLADRYEQYF. The CDR3 region has the DNA TGTGCCAGCCGATTAGCGGACCGTTACGAGCAGTACTTC. The variable domain in full, completed from reference TRBV7-2 and TRBJ2-7, reads GAGVSQSPSNKVTEKGKDVELRCDPISGHTALYWYRQSLGQGLEFLIYFQGNSAPDKSGLPSDRFSAERTGGSVSTLTIQRTQQEDSAVYLCASRLADRYEQYFGPGTRLTVT.

The V and J genes are TRBV7-2 and TRBJ2-2; D is unresolved. The CDR3 spans 12 residues. Germline loops: CDR1 SGHTA, CDR2 FQGNSA. Trimming shortened V by 5 bases and J by 6 bases, and 7 bases separated the two germline ends. CDR3 bases: TGTGCCAGCAGCCTGCGCGCCGGGGAGCTGTTTTTT. Its protein product is CASSLRAGELFF.

Concerning this clonotype itself: A much more abundant neighbour one base away suggests this may be a read error. V usage is TRBV4-2 and J usage is TRBJ2-5, with 8 bases matching TRBD2. Germline V gene data show CDR1 as LGHNA and CDR2 as YNFKEQ. The ends lost 5 bases at V and 11 bases at J; junction bases unmatched: 19. The CDR3 consists of 16 residues. The DNA of the CDR3 is TGTGCCAGCAGCGCTATCAGCGGGAGCGCCTACAATGAGCAGTACTTC. Translation gives CASSAISGSAYNEQYF.